This T cell receptor (beta chain) came from a study of blood T cell repertoires in COVID-19. Only in-frame clones appear in the TCRdb table, and some are missing; sequencing was by immunoSEQ multiplex PCR. The profile shows around 160,000 clones, roughly 86% of them singletons. Germline V gives CDR1 MNHEY, CDR2 SVGAGI. The V gene end was trimmed by 3 bases and the J gene end by 2 bases; junction bases not matched to a gene: 7. The CDR3 consists of 15 residues. This TCR was recovered from a man aged 18 to 35 with acute or convalescent COVID-19. Sequenced input: peripheral blood. The chain has TRBV6-5 and TRBJ2-7; 7 bases fit TRBD2. CDR3 DNA: TGTGCCAGCAGTTATCTTGCGGGGGATGCCTACGAGCAGTACTTC. Translating gives CASSYLAGDAYEQYF.